The source of this T cell receptor (beta chain) is a study of T cell responses to AZD1222 COVID-19 vaccine. Broader study findings: Of spike-specific TCRs, nearly half reportedly target regions left unmutated in variants. An increase in Spike-specific TCR breadth and depth was observed after two AZD1222 doses. The study identified only five to seven AZD1222 recipients as seropositive at baseline. Scientists sampled the repertoires only once the peak T cell response had passed.

V shed 4 bases and J 2 bases; nucleotides not matched to a gene: 12. CDR3 size: 18 residues. The germline V gene has CDR1 SNHLY and CDR2 FYNNEI. To note about this clone: Antigen: not known.

The protocol was immunoSEQ multiplex PCR, while the TCRdb copy is restricted to in-frame clones and leaves out a portion. The listing records about 140,000 clones. The sequencing sample was made of peripheral blood. The receptor was isolated from an adult in good health. This sequence joins TRBV2 and TRBJ1-2; 11 bases map to TRBD1. CDR3 sequence: CASSAMDRGRFTNYGYTF. CDR3 sequence (DNA): TGTGCCAGCAGTGCAATGGACAGGGGGCGGTTTACGAACTATGGCTACACCTTC.